This T cell receptor (beta chain) is drawn from a study of T cells in Graves' hyperthyroidism and ophthalmopathy (dated 2019 in TCRdb). Describing the broader study: Peripheral blood samples were taken at the time of initial diagnosis, prior to any treatment. Following sampling, methimazole starting at 30 mg daily was given to hyperthyroidism patients, and high-dose intravenous methylprednisolone was given to ophthalmopathy patients. Thyroid tissue and blood T-cell repertoires from more than five Graves' hyperthyroidism patients were also compared in the study. TCR V-J signatures able to tell the groups apart were searched for in a discovery cohort of 90 to 100 patients, of whom around 43 had Graves' ophthalmopathy and 55 to 60 had stable Graves' hyperthyroidism. For training and testing, the 100 or so patients in the discovery cohort were randomly divided in a 7:3 ratio. Whether ophthalmopathy could be predicted prospectively was tested in an independent validation cohort made up of 18 hyperthyroidism patients plus 17 patients who later progressed to ophthalmopathy. TCR Vbeta CDR3 sequencing of 135 peripheral blood samples (under 45 ophthalmopathy, some 75 hyperthyroidism and around 17 progressor patients) is reported in the paper. What the authors observed across the whole study: In validation, the model predicted progression to ophthalmopathy with 55% to 71% sensitivity and roughly 75% specificity, a median of approximately 6.7 months before onset. No statistical method was used to fix the sample size in advance, and group allocation was not hidden from the investigators. In cross-validation, a model built on a 13 V-J signature told ophthalmopathy apart from stable hyperthyroidism with 85% to 90% sensitivity and approximately 81% specificity, and in testing the same model reached 80%/75%. Most expanded thyroid clonotypes (frequency above 0.001) were also detected in blood, suggesting blood repertoires may reflect thyroid immune responses.

In the ophthalmopathy patients, disease was moderately to severely active, with a Clinical Activity Score of 3 or more, a NOSPECS grade of 4 or more, and a duration of less than 3 months. Any patient with an uncontrolled infection, another autoimmune disease, pregnancy or lactation was excluded. Diagnoses were based on clinical symptoms, serum thyroxine and TRAb, thyroid ultrasound and orbital computed tomography. Ficoll-Paque density gradient centrifugation was used to isolate PBMCs from 10 ml of fresh peripheral blood. Trizol reagent was used to extract total RNA, and RNA quality was then checked on an Agilent 2100 Bioanalyzer. The junction shows trimming of 2 bases on V and 0 bases on J, plus 11 bases between the germline ends. CDR1 and CDR2, per the germline V gene, are MNHNS and SASEGT. Measured from the cysteine to the phenylalanine, the CDR3 is 16 residues long. Of all the DNA, just the CDR3 is kept, 48 bases in frame from base 1.

Amplification of TCR beta CDR3 regions was carried out from RNA transcripts. For the first round of RT-PCR on the TCR CDR3, the HTBI primer set was used together with the Qiagen OneStep RT-PCR kit. Libraries were constructed in a second round of multiplex PCR, after which size selection and purification were performed. Sequencing of the libraries was done on an Illumina HiSeq2000 using paired-end 100 bp reads. Per the original workflow: Raw data were processed with SOAPnuke, discarding reads with adapters, uncalled bases, mean Phred below 15, or no exact constant-primer or identifier match. High-quality paired reads were merged with COPE v1.2.5, and unique nucleotide sequences were defined as clonotypes. MiTCR v1.1 was used to align clonotypes to the IMGT TRBV, TRBD and TRBJ reference segments. The analysis was restricted to V-J combinations with a frequency above 0.0001, which together covered 99.2% of the repertoires. A TCS score was defined as the ratio of F50 (clonal expansion) to E x V (chaos), with BLOSUM62-based TCRdist applied between CDR3 peptides within each V-J. Welch's t-statistics and random forest reduced 500 to 550 V-J features to around 14, which were used in a naive Bayes classifier (R e1071). TCRdb reworked the public reads: Q25 trimming with fastp, MiXCR clone assembly, productive beta chains retained. Each entry is one CDR3 protein sequence, shown with its most common DNA and genes. The V and J calls reflect TCRdb's pipeline rather than the authors' work. Across this sample there are about 590,000 distinct CDR3 sequences, with approximately 15% seen only once. The top ten clonotypes cover roughly 7% of the sample.

As to this clonotype: What this receptor recognizes is not known. Base qualities are not provided; no much larger clone lies one nucleotide away.

Sequenced: blood. This sequence uses TRBV6-1 and TRBJ1-5; perhaps TRBD1 is the D gene, with 6 bases matching. This sequence originates from a woman aged 18-35 years with Graves' ophthalmopathy. CDR3 protein: CASSEWGHSSNQPQHF. The DNA reads as follows: TGTGCCAGCAGTGAATGGGGACACAGTAGCAATCAGCCCCAGCATTTT.